The present TCR beta chain was sequenced within a study of radiotherapy plus CTLA-4 blockade in lung cancer. Study details: Of all patients, about 17% responded objectively and about 34% showed disease control. Overall study results and limits: Tumor-origin TCR clones grew in blood after radiotherapy plus ipilimumab. Increased serum interferon-beta after radiation also reportedly predicted response strongly.

Method: immunoSEQ multiplex PCR; TCRdb's copy keeps in-frame clones and lacks some. The table includes around 110,000 clones, approximately 90% detected once. There are 14 residues in the CDR3. Germline V gene sequence: CDR1 SQVTM, CDR2 ANQGSEA. The V gene lost 4 bases and the J gene lost 6 bases, with 15 bases spanning the gap. Points on this clone: Its antigen remains unknown.

Enrolled patients, whose metastatic non-small-cell lung cancer was chemo-refractory, received focal radiation plus CTLA-4 blockade with ipilimumab. The clonotype comes from a human donor with non-small cell lung cancer that progressed on radiotherapy plus ipilimumab. The rearrangement uses TRBV29-1 and TRBJ1-4; TRBD1 is a possible D gene (5 bases). Sequencing used peripheral blood, obtained from a patient treated with radiotherapy plus ipilimumab. CDR3 coding DNA: TGCAGCGTTGCGGAGGGGAAAGGGGATGAAAAACTGTTTTTT. The encoded protein is CSVAEGKGDEKLFF.